These T cell receptor beta chains were read from a single sample in a study of blood T cell repertoires in COVID-19. Clones were sequenced by immunoSEQ multiplex PCR, and TCRdb holds only the in-frame ones, with some missing. The table includes around 170,000 clones, over 80% detected once. The specimen sequenced was peripheral blood. Every receptor here comes from a man between 70 and 80 years old who had recovered from COVID-19. Each CDR3 is given with its conserved first and last residue. The order of the fields is D gene, V gene, J gene, clone size, CDR3 DNA, CDR3 protein. The D gene is left open where the match is weak. Clone size, where shown, is once, few, many, or a class for clones that have expanded.

D: .; V: TRBV5-1; J: TRBJ1-2; size: .; DNA: TGCGCCAGCAGCTTTGGGGGGAGTAACTATGGCTACACCTTC; CDR3: CASSFGGSNYGYTF
D: TRBD1; V: TRBV6-6; J: TRBJ1-6; size: .; DNA: TGTGCCAGCAGGGACATAACAGGGGTATCTTCACCCCTCCACTTT; CDR3: CASRDITGVSSPLHF
D: .; V: TRBV18; J: TRBJ1-5; size: .; DNA: TGTGCCAGCTCACCGGTGCAGGGAAGCAATCAGCCCCAGCATTTT; CDR3: CASSPVQGSNQPQHF
D: TRBD1; V: TRBV6-5; J: TRBJ1-4; size: .; DNA: TGTGCCAGCGGGACAGGCTCTGAAAAACTGTTTTTT; CDR3: CASGTGSEKLFF
D: TRBD2; V: TRBV10-3; J: TRBJ2-3; size: .; DNA: TGTGCCATCAGTCGACTAGCGGGTAGCACAGATACGCAGTATTTT; CDR3: CAISRLAGSTDTQYF
D: TRBD2; V: TRBV9; J: TRBJ2-4; size: .; DNA: TGTGCCAGCAGCCCCGGGGGGGGTAACATTCAGTACTTC; CDR3: CASSPGGGNIQYF
D: .; V: TRBV29-1; J: TRBJ2-7; size: .; DNA: TGCAGCGTTGAGTTGGACAGTCCCTACGAGCAGTACTTC; CDR3: CSVELDSPYEQYF
D: .; V: TRBV5-4; J: TRBJ1-2; size: .; DNA: TGTGCCAGCAGCCCGTCGTCGCGGCAGGGTGGTGGCTACACCTTC; CDR3: CASSPSSRQGGGYTF
D: .; V: TRBV28; J: TRBJ1-6; size: .; DNA: TGTGCCAGCGAGACCCCGTCAGAGGGTAATTCACCCCTCCACTTT; CDR3: CASETPSEGNSPLHF
D: .; V: TRBV28; J: TRBJ1-4; size: .; DNA: TGTGCCAGCAACCTGCGGATTAATGAAAAACTGTTTTTT; CDR3: CASNLRINEKLFF
D: TRBD2; V: TRBV5-5; J: TRBJ2-5; size: .; DNA: TGTGCCAGCAGGGCGACTAGCGGGAGTATGGAAGAGACCCAGTACTTC; CDR3: CASRATSGSMEETQYF
D: TRBD1; V: TRBV30; J: TRBJ1-5; size: .; DNA: TGTGCCTGGAGCGCGGGACAGGGTAGCAATCAGCCCCAGCATTTT; CDR3: CAWSAGQGSNQPQHF
D: TRBD2; V: TRBV9; J: TRBJ2-1; size: once; DNA: TGTGCCAGCAGCGTAGGCGGGAGTGAATTCAATGAGCAGTTCTTC; CDR3: CASSVGGSEFNEQFF
D: .; V: TRBV25-1; J: TRBJ2-7; size: once; DNA: TGTGCCAGCAGTGAATGGGTTCAGGGTGACAACGAGCAGTACTTC; CDR3: CASSEWVQGDNEQYF
D: TRBD1; V: TRBV7-2; J: TRBJ2-2; size: once; DNA: TGTGCCAGCAGCGACAGGGTCTCTGGGGTTGGCGGGGAGCTGTTTTTT; CDR3: CASSDRVSGVGGELFF
D: .; V: TRBV20-1; J: TRBJ2-1; size: .; DNA: TGCAGTGCCCCAGCCCAGGGGGAGCAGTTCTTC; CDR3: CSAPAQGEQFF
D: .; V: TRBV21-1; J: TRBJ2-7; size: .; DNA: TGTGCCAGCAGCAAACGGACAGGGAGGCACGAGCAGTACTTC; CDR3: CASSKRTGRHEQYF
D: .; V: TRBV5-1; J: TRBJ2-7; size: .; DNA: TGCGCCAGCAGCTTGGGGCAGGGATCCTACGAGCAGTACTTC; CDR3: CASSLGQGSYEQYF
D: .; V: TRBV21-1; J: TRBJ2-2; size: .; DNA: TGTGCCAGCAGCAAACAGAGGGGGCAGCGAGGCACCGGGGAGCTGTTTTTT; CDR3: CASSKQRGQRGTGELFF
D: TRBD1; V: TRBV28; J: TRBJ1-6; size: .; DNA: TGTGCCAGCAGCTACGTCGGGACAGGGGAATCACCCCTCCACTTT; CDR3: CASSYVGTGESPLHF
D: TRBD2; V: TRBV3-1/TRBV3-2; J: TRBJ2-1; size: .; DNA: TGTGCCAGCGGAGCTAGCGGGAGAGTCGATGAGCAGTTCTTC; CDR3: CASGASGRVDEQFF
D: .; V: TRBV5-1; J: TRBJ1-2; size: .; DNA: TGCGCCAGCAATGTTGACCCGGCGGGGGGCTACACCTTC; CDR3: CASNVDPAGGYTF
D: TRBD2; V: TRBV15; J: TRBJ2-1; size: .; DNA: TGTGCCACCAGCAGAGCCGGACTAGCGGGAGGTAATGAGCAGTTCTTC; CDR3: CATSRAGLAGGNEQFF
D: TRBD1; V: TRBV27; J: TRBJ2-6; size: .; DNA: TGTGCCAGCAGTGACAGGGGCGCCTCTGGGGCCAACGTCCTGACTTTC; CDR3: CASSDRGASGANVLTF
D: .; V: TRBV19; J: TRBJ2-7; size: .; DNA: TGTGCCAGCCGATCGGGACAAACCTACGAGCAGTACTTC; CDR3: CASRSGQTYEQYF
D: TRBD2; V: TRBV6-5; J: TRBJ2-1; size: .; DNA: TGTGCCAGCAGGGGGGGGGACCCATACAATGAGCAGTTCTTC; CDR3: CASRGGDPYNEQFF
D: .; V: TRBV11-2; J: TRBJ2-1; size: .; DNA: TGTGCCAGCAGCTTAGCCGAACAATACCACAATGAGCAGTTCTTC; CDR3: CASSLAEQYHNEQFF
D: .; V: TRBV5-1; J: TRBJ2-1; size: .; DNA: TGCGCCAGCAGCTTGGCGGTTAGCAGCTCCTACAATGAGCAGTTCTTC; CDR3: CASSLAVSSSYNEQFF
D: TRBD2; V: TRBV12-3/TRBV12-4; J: TRBJ2-7; size: .; DNA: TGTGCCAGCAGGCGGGGGGACTCCTACGAGCAGTACTTC; CDR3: CASRRGDSYEQYF
D: TRBD1; V: TRBV3-1/TRBV3-2; J: TRBJ1-3; size: .; DNA: TGTGCCAGCAGCCAAGATTCTTTTGACAGGGTCGGAAACACCATATATTTT; CDR3: CASSQDSFDRVGNTIYF
D: .; V: TRBV5-1; J: TRBJ1-2; size: once; DNA: TGCGCCAGCAGCTTGGATGACATCTATGGCTACACCTTC; CDR3: CASSLDDIYGYTF
D: .; V: TRBV7-6; J: TRBJ1-5; size: once; DNA: TGTGCCAGCAGCTTAATAGGGGCCCATAGCAATCAGCCCCAGCATTTT; CDR3: CASSLIGAHSNQPQHF
D: TRBD1; V: TRBV28; J: TRBJ2-5; size: .; DNA: TGTGCCAGCAGTGGCGGCTTCGCCGGGACAGGGGGACAAGAGACCCAGTACTTC; CDR3: CASSGGFAGTGGQETQYF
D: TRBD1; V: TRBV18; J: TRBJ1-4; size: .; DNA: TGTGCCAGCTCACCAACCGAGGGGACAGGGGGCGGAAAACTGTTTTTT; CDR3: CASSPTEGTGGGKLFF
D: TRBD2; V: TRBV19; J: TRBJ2-3; size: .; DNA: TGTGCCAGTTCAAGGACTAGCGGGAGTCAAGATACGCAGTATTTT; CDR3: CASSRTSGSQDTQYF
D: TRBD1; V: TRBV6-5; J: TRBJ2-2; size: .; DNA: TGTGCCAGCAGGTGGGGACAGGGATCCACCGGGGAGCTGTTTTTT; CDR3: CASRWGQGSTGELFF
D: .; V: TRBV9; J: TRBJ1-1; size: .; DNA: TGTGCCAGCAGCCGAACAGGGAACACTGAAGCTTTCTTT; CDR3: CASSRTGNTEAFF
D: .; V: TRBV2; J: TRBJ2-1; size: .; DNA: TGTGCCAGCAGTCCCCTCGTCTCCTCCGATGAGCAGTTCTTC; CDR3: CASSPLVSSDEQFF
D: .; V: TRBV7-2; J: TRBJ2-1; size: .; DNA: TGTGCCAGCAGCCCGTCGAGTGACAATGAGCAGTTCTTC; CDR3: CASSPSSDNEQFF
D: .; V: TRBV28; J: TRBJ2-5; size: .; DNA: TGTGCCAGCAGCCCCGGGGAAGCGGTCGAGGAGACCCAGTACTTC; CDR3: CASSPGEAVEETQYF
D: TRBD1; V: TRBV5-1; J: TRBJ2-7; size: .; DNA: TGCGCCAGCAGCTTGGGACAGGGGCCCACCTACGAGCAGTACTTC; CDR3: CASSLGQGPTYEQYF
D: TRBD2; V: TRBV12-5; J: TRBJ2-1; size: few; DNA: TGTGCTAGTGCCTCACGCTGGGGACTAGCGGGATCTAGCGATGAGCAGTTCTTC; CDR3: CASASRWGLAGSSDEQFF